This TCR beta chain was recovered during a study of blood T cell repertoires in COVID-19. Study as a whole: Collection of acute and convalescent COVID-19 samples took place in the United States, Italy and Spain. From T cells, B-cell-depleted T cells, or PBMCs came the material, which was cDNA or gDNA.

V lost 4 bases and J lost 0; bases outside the gene matches: 5. CDR1 SGHRS and CDR2 YFSETQ come from the germline V gene. This CDR3 comprises 16 residues. Original handling: Cell counts per sample came from amplifying reference gene primers. Repertoires were generated with immunoSEQ multiplex PCR, while TCRdb's copy carries only in-frame clones and drops some. For V, J and clone size, that table is used; D and trimming come from the DNA. The sample records 100,000 to 150,000 clones, 70% to 90% being singletons. The sequenced material came from peripheral blood. The sequence came from a woman between 50 and 59 years old with acute or convalescent COVID-19. This chain uses TRBV5-1 with TRBJ2-7, with 12 nucleotides matching TRBD2. In nucleotides, the CDR3 is TGCGCCAGCAGCAGAGGGACTAGCGGGTTCTCCTACGAGCAGTACTTC. Protein sequence: CASSRGTSGFSYEQYF.